The 5 T cell receptor beta chains listed next were all sequenced from one sample in a study of metastatic and nonmetastatic thyroid tumors. No treatment of any kind had been given to any patient before thyroid surgery. Using MiXCR, TCRdb re-called clones from the PCR reads. Here the sample spans around 20,000 clones, roughly 12% being singletons. Sequencing used blood. These receptors were collected from a female donor with papillary thyroid cancer or a benign thyroid nodule (not recorded which). Some clones in this sample may be carry-over from other donors' samples.

Concerning this clone itself: A much larger clone differs by one base, so this may be a read error. The chain employs TRBV10-3 and TRBJ1-5; D gene ambiguous. V was clipped by 3 bases and J by 0 bases, with 6 bases between them. CDR3 size: 14 residues. Per germline, CDR1 ENHRY and CDR2 SYGVKD. The CDR3 DNA sequence: TGTGCCATCAGTGATATCTCTAGCAATCAGCCCCAGCATTTT. This codes for CAISDISSNQPQHF.

This clone was detected ten times or more. J is TRBJ1-2 and V is TRBV29-1; TRBD1 agrees at 7 bases. Unmatched junction bases numbered 12, after V lost 6 bases and J lost 8 bases. Germline CDR1 SQVTM, CDR2 ANQGSEA. The length of the CDR3 is 13 residues. The CDR3 region has the DNA TGCAGCGTCGATCTGGCAGGGGGTTACGGCTACACCTTC. Protein: CSVDLAGGYGYTF.

This clone was picked up many times. The V and J genes are TRBV6-2 or TRBV6-3 and TRBJ2-3; 11 positions match TRBD2. V dropped 6 bases and J dropped 5; count of bases not matched to a gene: 13. The CDR3 runs 17 residues. Germline V gene lookup returns CDR1 MNHEY and CDR2 SVGEGT. The CDR3 coding sequence is TGTGCCAGCAGAGACACCCTAGCGGGAGGAGGAGTAGATACGCAGTATTTT. It is translated as CASRDTLAGGGVDTQYF.

In this sample, this clone turned up many times. The J gene is TRBJ2-6, the V gene TRBV4-3; TRBD2 matches at 13 bases. Germline V gene data show CDR1 as LGHNA and CDR2 as YSLEER. Losses at the gene ends were 7 bases for V and 2 bases for J; bases not matched to a gene: 8. This CDR3 comprises 18 residues. CDR3 DNA: TGCGCCAGCACCGATGGGACTAGCGGGGCTACTGGGGCCAACGTCCTGACTTTC. Its translation: CASTDGTSGATGANVLTF.

Concerning this clone: A single base separates this from a much larger clone, so it may be a read error. This chain connects TRBV7-7 to TRBJ2-2; D unclear. Looked up from germline, CDR1 is SSHAT and CDR2 is FNYEAQ (reference sequence). The CDR3 is made up of 12 amino acids. V was shortened by 6 bases and J by 3 bases, with 5 bases between the two germline ends. This chain's CDR3 is CASRHYTGELFF. The CDR3 DNA is TGTGCCAGCAGACACTACACCGGGGAGCTGTTTTTT.